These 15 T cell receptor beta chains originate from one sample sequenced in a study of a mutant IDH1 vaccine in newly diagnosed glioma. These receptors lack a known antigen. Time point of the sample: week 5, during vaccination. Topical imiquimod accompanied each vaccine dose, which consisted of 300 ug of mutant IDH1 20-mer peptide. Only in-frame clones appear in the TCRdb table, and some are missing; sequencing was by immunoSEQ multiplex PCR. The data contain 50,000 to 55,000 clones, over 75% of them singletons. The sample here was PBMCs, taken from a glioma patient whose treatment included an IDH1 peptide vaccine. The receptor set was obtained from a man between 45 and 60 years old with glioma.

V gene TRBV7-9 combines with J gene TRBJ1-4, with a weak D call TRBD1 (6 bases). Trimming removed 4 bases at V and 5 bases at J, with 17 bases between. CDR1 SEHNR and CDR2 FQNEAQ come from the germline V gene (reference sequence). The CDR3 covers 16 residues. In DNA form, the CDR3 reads TGTGCCAGCAGCTCACCTTCCGGGGGGCTCAATGAAAAACTGTTTTTT. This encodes CASSSPSGGLNEKLFF.

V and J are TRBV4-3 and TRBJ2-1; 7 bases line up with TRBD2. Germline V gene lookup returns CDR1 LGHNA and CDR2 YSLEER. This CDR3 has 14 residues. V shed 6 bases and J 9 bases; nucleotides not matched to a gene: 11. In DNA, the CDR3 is TGCGCCAGCAGGTGGGCGGGGGAGGAGAGTGAGCAGTTCTTC. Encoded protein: CASRWAGEESEQFF.

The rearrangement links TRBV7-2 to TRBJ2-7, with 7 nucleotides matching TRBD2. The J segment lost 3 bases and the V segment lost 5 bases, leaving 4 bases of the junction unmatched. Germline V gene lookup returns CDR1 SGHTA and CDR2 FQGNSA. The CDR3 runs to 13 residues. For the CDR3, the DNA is TGTGCCAGCAGCACGCCTAGCGGCTACGAGCAGTACTTC. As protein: CASSTPSGYEQYF.

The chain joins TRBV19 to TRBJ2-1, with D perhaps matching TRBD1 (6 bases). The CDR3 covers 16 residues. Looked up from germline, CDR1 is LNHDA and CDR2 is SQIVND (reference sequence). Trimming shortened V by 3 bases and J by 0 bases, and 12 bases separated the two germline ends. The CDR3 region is CASSIQGFSSYNEQFF. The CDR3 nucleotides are TGTGCCAGTAGTATTCAGGGGTTCAGCTCCTACAATGAGCAGTTCTTC. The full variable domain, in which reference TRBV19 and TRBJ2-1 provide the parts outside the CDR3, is DGGITQSPKYLFRKEGQNVTLSCEQNLNHDAMYWYRQDPGQGLRLIYYSQIVNDFQKGDIAEGYSVSREKKESFPLTVTSAQKNPTAFYLCASSIQGFSSYNEQFFGPGTRLTVL.

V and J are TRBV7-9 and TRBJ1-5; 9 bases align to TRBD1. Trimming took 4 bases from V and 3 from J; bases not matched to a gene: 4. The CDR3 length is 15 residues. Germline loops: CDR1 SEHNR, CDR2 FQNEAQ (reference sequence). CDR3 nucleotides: TGTGCCAGCAGCTCGGGACAGGGATACAATCAGCCCCAGCATTTT. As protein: CASSSGQGYNQPQHF.

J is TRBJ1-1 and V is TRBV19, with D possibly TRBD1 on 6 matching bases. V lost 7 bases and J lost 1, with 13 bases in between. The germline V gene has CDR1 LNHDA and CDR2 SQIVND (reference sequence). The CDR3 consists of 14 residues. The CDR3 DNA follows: TGTGCCAGTACCCTCACAGGGCGGAACACTGAAGCTTTCTTT. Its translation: CASTLTGRNTEAFF.

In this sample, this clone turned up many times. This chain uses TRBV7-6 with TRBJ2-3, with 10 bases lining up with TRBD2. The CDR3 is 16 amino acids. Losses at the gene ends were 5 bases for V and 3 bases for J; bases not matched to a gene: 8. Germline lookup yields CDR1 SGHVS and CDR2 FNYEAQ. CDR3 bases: TGTGCCAGCAGCCGTGCCACTAGCGGGGTGACAGATACGCAGTATTTT. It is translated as CASSRATSGVTDTQYF.

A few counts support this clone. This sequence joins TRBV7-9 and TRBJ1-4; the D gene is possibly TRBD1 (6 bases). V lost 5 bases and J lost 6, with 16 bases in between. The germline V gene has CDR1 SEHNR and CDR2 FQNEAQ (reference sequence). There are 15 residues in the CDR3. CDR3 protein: CASSPRGGRDEKLFF. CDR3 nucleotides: TGTGCCAGCAGCCCGAGGGGGGGGCGGGATGAAAAACTGTTTTTT.

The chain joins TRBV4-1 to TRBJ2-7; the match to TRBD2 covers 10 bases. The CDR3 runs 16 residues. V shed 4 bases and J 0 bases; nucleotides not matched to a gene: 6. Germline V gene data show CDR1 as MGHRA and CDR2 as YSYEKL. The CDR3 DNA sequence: TGCGCCAGCAGCCTCGACCCTAGCGGGGGCTCCTACGAGCAGTACTTC. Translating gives CASSLDPSGGSYEQYF.

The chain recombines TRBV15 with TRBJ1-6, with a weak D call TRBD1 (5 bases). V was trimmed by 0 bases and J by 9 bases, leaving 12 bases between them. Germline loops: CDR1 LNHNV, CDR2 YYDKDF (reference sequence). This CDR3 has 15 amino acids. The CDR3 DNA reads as TGTGCCACCAGCAGAGATTCCCAGGGAGGTTCACCCCTCCACTTT. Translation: CATSRDSQGGSPLHF.

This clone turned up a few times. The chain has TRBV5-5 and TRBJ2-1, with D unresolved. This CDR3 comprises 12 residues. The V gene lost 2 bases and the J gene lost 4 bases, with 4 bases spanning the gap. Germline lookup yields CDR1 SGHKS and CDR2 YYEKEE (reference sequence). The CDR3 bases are TGTGCCAGCAGCTTCTCTTACAATGAGCAGTTCTTC. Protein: CASSFSYNEQFF.

CDR3 sequence reads: CASSLMDRDYEQYF. Here the CDR3 DNA reads TGTGCCAGCAGCTTGATGGACAGAGACTACGAGCAGTACTTC. The chain combines TRBV5-5 with TRBJ2-7; D possibly corresponds to TRBD1 (6 bases). V lost 1 base, J lost 3 bases, and 11 bases lay in between. The CDR3 has 14 amino acids. Germline assignment: CDR1 SGHKS and CDR2 YYEKEE (reference sequence). Full variable domain (missing parts from reference TRBV5-5 and TRBJ2-7): DAGVTQSPTHLIKTRGQQVTLRCSPISGHKSVSWYQQVLGQGPQFIFQYYEKEERGRGNFPDRFSARQFPNYSSELNVNALLLGDSALYLCASSLMDRDYEQYFGPGTRLTVT.

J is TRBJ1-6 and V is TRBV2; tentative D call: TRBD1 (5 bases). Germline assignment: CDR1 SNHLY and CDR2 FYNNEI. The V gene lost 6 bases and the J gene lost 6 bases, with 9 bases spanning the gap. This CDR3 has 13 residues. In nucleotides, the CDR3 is TGTGCCAGCAGGACAGAGATTAATTCACCCCTCCACTTT. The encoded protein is CASRTEINSPLHF.

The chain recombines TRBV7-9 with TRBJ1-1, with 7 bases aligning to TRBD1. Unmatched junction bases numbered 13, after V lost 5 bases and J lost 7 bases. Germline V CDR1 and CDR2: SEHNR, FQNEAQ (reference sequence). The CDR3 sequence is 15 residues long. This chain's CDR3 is CASSLGTVYGDEAFF. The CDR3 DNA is TGTGCCAGCAGCCTAGGGACAGTCTACGGGGATGAAGCTTTCTTT.

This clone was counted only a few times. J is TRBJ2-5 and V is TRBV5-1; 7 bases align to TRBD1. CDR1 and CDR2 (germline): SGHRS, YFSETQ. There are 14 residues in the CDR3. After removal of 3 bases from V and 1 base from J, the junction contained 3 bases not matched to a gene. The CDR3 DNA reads TGCGCCAGCAGCTCGGGACAGACCCAAGAGACCCAGTACTTC. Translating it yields CASSSGQTQETQYF.